These T cell receptor beta chains were read from a single sample in a study of T cells in localized non-small cell lung cancer. Sequencing used immunoSEQ multiplex PCR; TCRdb keeps in-frame clones, though not all of them. The sample shows around 140,000 clones, 89% of them seen only once. This specimen consisted of peripheral blood, obtained before any cancer treatment. These receptors came from an older female donor with stage I lung adenocarcinoma. Both conserved end residues are part of each CDR3. D genes are given only for firm matches. Clone size is given for some rows only: seen once, a few or many times, or a class if the clone is expanded.

j_gene	v_gene	abundance	d_gene	CDR3aa	CDR3nt
TRBJ1-2	TRBV28	once	.	CASRNEVNGYTF	TGTGCCAGCAGAAACGAAGTAAATGGCTACACCTTC
TRBJ1-3	TRBV12-5	.	.	CASGLTGPSGNTIYF	TGTGCTAGTGGTTTGACAGGCCCCTCTGGAAACACCATATATTTT
TRBJ2-5	TRBV29-1	many	.	CSVLESGSETQYF	TGCAGCGTCCTCGAGTCTGGTTCGGAGACCCAGTACTTC
TRBJ1-4	TRBV28	.	TRBD1	CASSPPGTVNEKLFF	TGTGCCAGCAGTCCACCTGGGACAGTTAATGAAAAACTGTTTTTT
TRBJ1-1	TRBV11-2	.	.	CASSLGRREAFF	TGTGCCAGCAGCTTAGGTCGTAGAGAAGCTTTCTTT
TRBJ2-7	TRBV18	.	.	CASSPGLYEQYF	TGTGCCAGCTCACCGGGACTGTACGAGCAGTACTTC
TRBJ2-5	TRBV5-1	.	.	CASSQGIGEGETQYF	TGCGCCAGCAGCCAGGGGATCGGGGAGGGGGAGACCCAGTACTTC
TRBJ1-5	TRBV30	.	.	CAWRDGRVPNQPQHF	TGTGCCTGGAGGGATGGCCGGGTCCCAAATCAGCCCCAGCATTTT
TRBJ2-3	TRBV5-4	.	.	CASSFARGLKDTQYF	TGTGCCAGCAGCTTCGCGAGAGGGCTGAAAGATACGCAGTATTTT
TRBJ2-2	TRBV27	once	TRBD2	CASSRGAGAYTTGELFF	TGTGCCAGCAGTAGGGGCGCGGGAGCGTACACCACCGGGGAGCTGTTTTTT
TRBJ2-2	TRBV5-1	.	TRBD1	CASSSGQGTGGELFF	TGCGCCAGCAGCTCGGGACAGGGGACAGGCGGGGAGCTGTTTTTT
TRBJ1-5	TRBV6-5	once	TRBD1	CASSDRGTGPQHF	TGTGCCAGCAGCGACAGGGGCACCGGGCCCCAGCATTTT
TRBJ1-3	TRBV6-5	.	TRBD1	CASGQGENTIYF	TGTGCCAGCGGACAGGGAGAAAACACCATATATTTT
TRBJ2-5	TRBV28	once	.	CASKQTLGTQYF	TGTGCCAGCAAACAGACCCTAGGGACCCAGTACTTC
TRBJ2-3	TRBV5-1	.	.	CASSLRATPRSTDTQYF	TGCGCCAGCAGCCTGAGGGCAACCCCCCGTAGCACAGATACGCAGTATTTT
TRBJ2-1	TRBV6-6	.	TRBD2	CASSAAGLGIDEQFF	TGTGCCAGCAGTGCCGCGGGACTAGGAATCGATGAGCAGTTCTTC
TRBJ2-7	TRBV7-6	.	.	CASSLNSQLGEQYF	TGTGCCAGCAGCTTAAACAGTCAGCTAGGGGAGCAGTACTTC
TRBJ2-5	TRBV5-4	.	TRBD2	CASSGRTSGRSQETQYF	TGTGCCAGCAGCGGACGGACTAGCGGGAGGAGCCAAGAGACCCAGTACTTC
TRBJ2-4	TRBV12-5	.	.	CASGLSVGAGAKNIQYF	TGTGCTAGTGGCCTCTCGGTGGGGGCGGGGGCCAAAAACATTCAGTACTTC
TRBJ1-5	TRBV25-1	.	TRBD1	CASSETGTGRQPQHF	TGTGCCAGCAGTGAAACCGGGACAGGGCGACAGCCCCAGCATTTT
TRBJ2-3	TRBV7-9	.	.	CASSQRELSDTQYF	TGTGCCAGCAGCCAACGGGAACTGTCGGATACGCAGTATTTT
TRBJ1-5	TRBV28	.	.	CASSPGTYNQPQHF	TGTGCCAGCAGTCCGGGGACGTACAATCAGCCCCAGCATTTT
TRBJ2-3	TRBV5-1	.	TRBD2	CASSLEAGAGYTQYF	TGCGCCAGCAGCTTAGAAGCGGGAGCTGGATATACGCAGTATTTT
TRBJ2-1	TRBV7-2	.	.	CASSLDRGSYNEQFF	TGTGCCAGCAGCTTAGATCGGGGATCCTACAATGAGCAGTTCTTC
TRBJ1-2	TRBV5-1	.	.	CASSLPGALYGYTF	TGCGCCAGCAGCTTGCCAGGGGCCTTGTATGGCTACACCTTC
TRBJ2-7	TRBV6-1	.	TRBD1	CASTLAVQGAYEQYF	TGTGCCAGCACCCTAGCTGTTCAGGGGGCTTACGAGCAGTACTTC
TRBJ2-1	TRBV4-1	.	.	CARLRPGRDNNEQFF	TGCGCCAGACTGAGACCGGGACGAGACAACAATGAGCAGTTCTTC
TRBJ2-1	TRBV14	.	.	CASSQQPNEQFF	TGTGCCAGCAGCCAACAACCCAATGAGCAGTTCTTC
TRBJ2-7	TRBV6-6	.	.	CASRDSYEQYF	TGTGCCAGCAGAGACTCCTACGAGCAGTACTTC
TRBJ2-1	TRBV5-1	.	.	CASRPASGQYNEQFF	TGCGCCAGCAGACCTGCTAGCGGACAGTACAATGAGCAGTTCTTC
TRBJ2-7	TRBV6-1	.	.	CAGSIKGPANYEQYF	TGTGCCGGCAGTATCAAGGGTCCCGCCAACTACGAGCAGTACTTC
TRBJ2-6	TRBV5-1	.	TRBD2	CATALGLAGSGANVLTF	TGCGCCACCGCCCTCGGACTAGCGGGATCTGGGGCCAACGTCCTGACTTTC
TRBJ1-2	TRBV19	.	.	CASSIAGVIGGYTF	TGTGCCAGTAGTATCGCAGGGGTAATTGGTGGCTACACCTTC
TRBJ1-1	TRBV5-1	.	.	CASSFGGLGTEAFF	TGCGCCAGCAGCTTCGGGGGATTGGGCACTGAAGCTTTCTTT
TRBJ2-2	TRBV7-9	few	.	CASSAAGVYTGELFF	TGTGCCAGCAGCGCCGCCGGGGTGTACACCGGGGAGCTGTTTTTT
TRBJ2-1	TRBV7-3	few	.	CASSLGRMTYNEQFF	TGTGCCAGCAGCTTGGGACGGATGACCTACAATGAGCAGTTCTTC